Reported below is one TCR beta chain. The sample originates from a study of blood T cell repertoires in COVID-19. At the level of the study: Specimens from acute and convalescent COVID-19 originated in the United States, Italy and Spain. Sources were T cells, B-cell-depleted T cells, or PBMCs; the material itself was cDNA or gDNA.

V was pared by 6 bases and J by 2 bases, with 19 bases of the junction left unmatched. The CDR3 runs 21 residues. Germline V gene lookup returns CDR1 MGHRA and CDR2 YSYEKL. Under the authors' procedure: For nucleated cells, counts were estimated from reference gene primer amplification. Sequencing was performed with immunoSEQ multiplex PCR; in TCRdb, only in-frame clones are kept and a portion is missing. D and trimming come from the DNA, and the V and J calls and clone size come from that table. This table holds 91,000 or so clones, around nine tenths found once. Sequences were obtained from peripheral blood. The TCR sequence derives from a human donor in a cohort sampled during active COVID-19. The chain recombines TRBV4-1 with TRBJ2-1; 13 bases agree with TRBD2. CDR3 in DNA: TGCGCCAGCAGACCCTATCGCGGACTAGCGGGAGAGAGGAGAACCTACAATGAGCAGTTCTTC. It is translated as CASRPYRGLAGERRTYNEQFF.